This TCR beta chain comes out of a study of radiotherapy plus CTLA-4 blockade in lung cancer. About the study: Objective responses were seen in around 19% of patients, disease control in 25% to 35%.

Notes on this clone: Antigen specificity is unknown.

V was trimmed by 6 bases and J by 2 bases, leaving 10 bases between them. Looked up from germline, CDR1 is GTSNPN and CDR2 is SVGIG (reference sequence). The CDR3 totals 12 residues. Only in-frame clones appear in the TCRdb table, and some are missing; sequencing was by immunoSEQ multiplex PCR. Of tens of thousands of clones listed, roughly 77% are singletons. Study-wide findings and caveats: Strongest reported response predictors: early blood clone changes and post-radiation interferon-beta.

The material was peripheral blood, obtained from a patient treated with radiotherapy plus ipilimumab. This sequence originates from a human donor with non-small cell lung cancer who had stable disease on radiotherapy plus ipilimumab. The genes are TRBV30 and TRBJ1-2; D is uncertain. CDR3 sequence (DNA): TGTGCCTGCTCTCCCCAGAACTATGGCTACACCTTC. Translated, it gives CACSPQNYGYTF.